This T cell receptor (beta chain) was obtained from a study of CD8 T cells in Susac syndrome. Trimming took 0 bases from V and 0 from J, leaving 13 bases between them. The CDR3 spans 18 residues. CDR1 and CDR2 (germline): SGDLS, YYNGEE. A quantity of roughly 0.5 to 1 ug RNA underwent reverse transcription using random hexamers. Amplification of TCR beta CDR3 was carried out by immunoSEQ multiplex PCR, which covered 54 Vbeta and 13 Jbeta segments. Each CDR3 protein gets one entry after TCRdb re-called the immunoSEQ multiplex PCR reads with MiXCR. The top ten clones hold around 0.13% of a sample with 150,000 to 200,000 distinct CDR3 sequences, around 93% of them seen once.

The sequenced sample consisted of CD4+ T cells from PBMCs. The V gene is TRBV9, the J gene TRBJ2-6, with a weak D call TRBD2 (6 bases). The sequence derives from a human donor in good health. The CDR3 loop is CASSVAPAGISGANVLTF. The CDR3 region has the DNA TGTGCCAGCAGCGTAGCTCCAGCGGGTATCTCTGGGGCCAACGTCCTGACTTTC.